Following are 11 T cell receptor beta chains from one sample sequenced in a study of shared clonotypes between healthy human individuals. Sequencing was performed with immunoSEQ multiplex PCR; in TCRdb, only in-frame clones are kept and a portion is missing. This table has millions of clones, roughly nine tenths appearing once. Sequenced: naive CD4+ T cells sorted from blood. Noted subset: CD45RA+ positively selected. These receptor sequences come from a man aged 18 to 29 in good health.

V usage is TRBV7-9 and J usage is TRBJ2-3; D perhaps matches TRBD1 (6 bases). Trimming left V 5 bases short and J 4 bases short, with 13 bases between. CDR1 is SEHNR, CDR2 FQNEAQ, per germline (reference sequence). The CDR3 covers 14 residues. CDR3 region: CASSARGTPDTQYF. The CDR3 DNA follows: TGTGCCAGCAGCGCTAGAGGGACACCAGATACGCAGTATTTT.

V and J are TRBV27 and TRBJ1-5; D is undetermined. V lost 6 bases and J 4 bases, leaving 7 bases between the germline ends. The CDR3 contains 12 residues. Per germline, CDR1 MNHEY and CDR2 SMNVEV (reference sequence). The CDR3 here is CASRAVNQPQHF. The DNA for the CDR3 is TGTGCCAGCAGGGCGGTTAATCAGCCCCAGCATTTT.

This chain links TRBV5-1 with TRBJ2-1; unclear D gene. The CDR3 contains 12 residues. V was trimmed by 5 bases and J by 6 bases, leaving 9 bases between them. CDR1 is SGHRS, CDR2 YFSETQ, per germline. Here the CDR3 DNA reads TGCGCCAGCAGGTTCGACTCCAATGAGCAGTTCTTC. As protein: CASRFDSNEQFF.

The genes are TRBV13 and TRBJ2-5; 9 nucleotides agree with TRBD1. This CDR3 comprises 16 residues. From germline, CDR1 is PRHDT and CDR2 FYEKMQ (reference sequence). J gave up 4 bases and V 5 bases, and 11 bases lay outside the gene matches. In DNA, the CDR3 is TGTGCCAGCAGCACCCCAAGGACAGGGGTCGTAGAGACCCAGTACTTC. Translated: CASSTPRTGVVETQYF. Full variable domain (outside the CDR3, taken from reference TRBV13 and TRBJ2-5): AAGVIQSPRHLIKEKRETATLKCYPIPRHDTVYWYQQGPGQDPQFLISFYEKMQSDKGSIPDRFSAQQFSDYHSELNMSSLELGDSALYFCASSTPRTGVVETQYFGPGTRLLVL.

The chain has TRBV7-2 and TRBJ2-7; 10 bases agree with TRBD2. Germline V gene sequence: CDR1 SGHTA, CDR2 FQGNSA. The CDR3 extends over 16 amino acids. Germline trimming cut 5 bases from V and 5 bases from J; bases unmatched to any gene: 12. The CDR3 loop is CASSPRGAGGPHEQYF. CDR3 nucleotide sequence: TGTGCCAGCAGCCCTCGGGGAGCGGGAGGGCCCCACGAGCAGTACTTC. The full variable domain, rest sourced from reference TRBV7-2 and TRBJ2-7, is GAGVSQSPSNKVTEKGKDVELRCDPISGHTALYWYRQSLGQGLEFLIYFQGNSAPDKSGLPSDRFSAERTGGSVSTLTIQRTQQEDSAVYLCASSPRGAGGPHEQYFGPGTRLTVT.

This chain connects TRBV6-1 to TRBJ2-7; 10 nucleotides agree with TRBD2. The CDR3 runs to 13 residues. The V gene's germline CDR1 is MNHNS and CDR2 SASEGT. The ends lost 5 bases at V and 3 bases at J; junction bases unmatched: 1. The CDR3 region is CASSLAGVYEQYF. In DNA, the CDR3 is TGTGCCAGCAGTCTAGCGGGAGTCTACGAGCAGTACTTC.

The rearrangement links TRBV18 to TRBJ2-1, with 12 positions matching TRBD2. The germline V gene encodes CDR1 KGHSH and CDR2 LQKENI. V shed 3 bases, J shed 8 bases, and the junction held 8 bases outside the gene matches. This CDR3 contains 16 residues. CDR3 DNA sequence: TGTGCCAGCTCACCGACCGGGACTAGCGGGTACTATGAGCAGTTCTTC. Its translation: CASSPTGTSGYYEQFF.

The chain couples TRBV7-9 to TRBJ2-1; D might be TRBD1 or TRBD2, each matching 5 bases. This CDR3 comprises 18 residues. Trimming took off 6 bases at V and 9 bases at J, with 30 bases between the two ends. Germline CDR1 is SEHNR and CDR2 is FQNEAQ (reference sequence). In DNA form, the CDR3 reads TGTGCCAGCAGTTTAAGAGGCGGAGGCGGGTTAGTTGGGGGTGAGCAGTTCTTC. This gives the protein CASSLRGGGGLVGGEQFF. Combining the CDR3 with reference TRBV7-9 and TRBJ2-1 gives the whole variable domain DTGVSQNPRHKITKRGQNVTFRCDPISEHNRLYWYRQTLGQGPEFLTYFQNEAQLEKSRLLSDRFSAERPKGSFSTLEIQRTEQGDSAMYLCASSLRGGGGLVGGEQFFGPGTRLTVL.

The rearrangement uses TRBV5-5 and TRBJ2-3; the D is unclear. In germline, CDR1 is SGHKS, CDR2 YYEKEE (reference sequence). Trimming took 3 bases from V and 0 from J, leaving 8 bases between them. CDR3 length: 14 residues. CDR3 nucleotide sequence: TGTGCCAGCAGCTCCCCCGGGAGCACAGATACGCAGTATTTT. It specifies CASSSPGSTDTQYF.

As regards this clone: An end of the junction differs from the germline gene, which may be a read error. The chain has TRBV6-5 and TRBJ1-1, with D possibly matching TRBD1 (5 bases). CDR3 size: 14 residues. From germline, CDR1 is MNHEY and CDR2 SVGAGI. For the CDR3, the DNA is TGTGCTAGCAGCCAAAGGCTGCTGGAGGGGGAAGCTTTCTTT. Translating it yields CASSQRLLEGEAFF.

This clone was seen only once. The chain links TRBV12-5 to TRBJ1-1; the D gene is possibly TRBD1 (6 bases). V was cut by 3 bases and J by 1 base, with 12 bases left in between. There are 15 residues in the CDR3. Germline V CDR1 and CDR2: LGHNT, FRNRAP. CDR3 in amino acids: CASGLGGAENTEAFF. CDR3 in DNA: TGTGCTAGTGGTTTAGGGGGGGCTGAGAACACTGAAGCTTTCTTT.